Sequencing of this TCR beta chain was carried out in a study of blood T cell repertoires in COVID-19. Across the study: Collection of acute and convalescent COVID-19 samples took place in the United States, Italy and Spain. PBMCs, B-cell-depleted T cells, or T cells were the source of the cDNA or gDNA that made up the material.

The CDR3 totals 13 residues. V was pared by 5 bases and J by 4 bases, with 2 bases of the junction left unmatched. Germline CDR1 SGHDN, CDR2 FVKESK. Study processing details: Counts of nucleated cells, estimated from reference gene primer amplification, were obtained. The protocol was immunoSEQ multiplex PCR, while the TCRdb copy is restricted to in-frame clones and leaves out a portion. The V and J calls and clone size were taken over from that table, and D and trimming were inferred from the DNA. The sample yields approximately 5,800 clones, roughly 88% seen once. The sequence came from a human donor with active COVID-19. The donor label of this sample is uncertain. This sequence joins TRBV14 and TRBJ1-2, with 9 bases identical to TRBD1. Sequenced material: peripheral blood. DNA of the CDR3: TGTGCCAGCAGCTCGGGACAGGGCTATGGCTACACCTTC. Protein sequence: CASSSGQGYGYTF.